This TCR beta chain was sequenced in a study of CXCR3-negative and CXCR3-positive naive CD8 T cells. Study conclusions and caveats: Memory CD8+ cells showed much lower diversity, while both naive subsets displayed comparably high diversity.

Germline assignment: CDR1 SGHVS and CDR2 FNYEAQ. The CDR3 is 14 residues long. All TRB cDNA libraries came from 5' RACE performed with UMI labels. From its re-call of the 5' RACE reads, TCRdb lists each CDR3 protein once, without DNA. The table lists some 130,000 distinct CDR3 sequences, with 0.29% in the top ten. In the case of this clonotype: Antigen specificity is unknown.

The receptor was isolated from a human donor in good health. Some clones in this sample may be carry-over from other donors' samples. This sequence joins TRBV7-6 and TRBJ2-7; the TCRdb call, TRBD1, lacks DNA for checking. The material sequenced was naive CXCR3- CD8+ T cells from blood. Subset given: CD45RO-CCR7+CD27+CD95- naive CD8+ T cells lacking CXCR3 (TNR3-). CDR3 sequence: CASSQGGAHSEQYF.